This T cell receptor (beta chain) was recovered during a study of blood T cell repertoires in COVID-19. As for the study in general: PBMCs, B-cell-depleted T cells, or T cells were the source of the cDNA or gDNA that made up the material.

During active infection, Seattle patients enrolled and were then monitored through disease. Study processing details: Scientists estimated how many nucleated cells there were by amplifying reference gene primers. Data came from immunoSEQ multiplex PCR; TCRdb stores just in-frame clones and leaves some out. That table supplies the V and J calls and clone size; D and trimming were determined from the DNA. The sample holds some 220,000 clones; approximately 91% are singletons and the top ten take approximately 0.8%. Germline V gene data show CDR1 as LGHDT and CDR2 as YNNKEL (reference sequence). Trimming cost V 4 bases and J 4 bases; bases outside gene matches: 9. The CDR3 spans 16 residues.

The V gene is TRBV3-1 (or the pseudogene TRBV3-2), the J gene TRBJ2-7, with 11 bases identical to TRBD1. The sequence derives from a young man with COVID-19, enrolled during active disease. Material: peripheral blood. The CDR3, as DNA: TGTGCCAGCAGCCCGTGGACAGGGGGCGCCTCGTACGAGCAGTACTTC. Encoded protein: CASSPWTGGASYEQYF.